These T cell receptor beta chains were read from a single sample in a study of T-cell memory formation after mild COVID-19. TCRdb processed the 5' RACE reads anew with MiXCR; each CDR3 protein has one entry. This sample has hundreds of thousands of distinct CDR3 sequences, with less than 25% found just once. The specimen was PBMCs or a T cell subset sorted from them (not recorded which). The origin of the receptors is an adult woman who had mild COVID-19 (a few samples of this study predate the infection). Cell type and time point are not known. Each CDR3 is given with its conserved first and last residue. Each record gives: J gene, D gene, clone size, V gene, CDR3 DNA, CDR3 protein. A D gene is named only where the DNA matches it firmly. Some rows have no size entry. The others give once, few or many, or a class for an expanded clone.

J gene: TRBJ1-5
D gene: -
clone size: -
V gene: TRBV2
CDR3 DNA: TGTGCCAGCAGTCGTCCTGCTTATAGCAATCAGCCCCAGCATTTT
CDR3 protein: CASSRPAYSNQPQHF

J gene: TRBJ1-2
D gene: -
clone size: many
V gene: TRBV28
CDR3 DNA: TGTGCCAGCAGGGCGGGGGGGAACTATGGCTACACCTTC
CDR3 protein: CASRAGGNYGYTF

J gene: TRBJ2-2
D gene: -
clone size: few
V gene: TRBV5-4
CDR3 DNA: TGTGCCAGCAGCTTGGGCCGGGCGGGGACCGGGGAGCTGTTTTTT
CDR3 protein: CASSLGRAGTGELFF

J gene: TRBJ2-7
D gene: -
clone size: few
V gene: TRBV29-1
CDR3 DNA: TGCAGCGTTTCCCTGGGGGGAAGGAACGAGCAGTACTTC
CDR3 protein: CSVSLGGRNEQYF

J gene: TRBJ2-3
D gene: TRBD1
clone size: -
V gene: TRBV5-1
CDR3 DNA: TGCGCCAGCAGTCGTGGACAGGGGGAGGCAGATACGCAGTATTTT
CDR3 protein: CASSRGQGEADTQYF

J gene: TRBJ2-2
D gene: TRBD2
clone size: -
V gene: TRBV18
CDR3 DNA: TGTGCCAGCTCATCTGGACTAGCGGGGGGCCGCGGGACCGGGGAGCTGTTTTTT
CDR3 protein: CASSSGLAGGRGTGELFF

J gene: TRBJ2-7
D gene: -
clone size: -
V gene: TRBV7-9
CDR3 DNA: TGTGCCAGCAGCGGGGTTCCAGGGAGCTCCTACGAGCAGTACTTC
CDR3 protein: CASSGVPGSSYEQYF

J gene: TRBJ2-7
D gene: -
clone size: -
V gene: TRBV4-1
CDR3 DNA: TGCGCCAGCAGCCAAGATCTCAGATCCTACGAGCAGTACTTC
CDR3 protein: CASSQDLRSYEQYF

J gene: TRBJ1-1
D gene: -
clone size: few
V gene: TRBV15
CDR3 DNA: TGTGCCACCAGCAGAGAGAGAACGGGGATGACTGAAGCTTTCTTT
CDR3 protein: CATSRERTGMTEAFF

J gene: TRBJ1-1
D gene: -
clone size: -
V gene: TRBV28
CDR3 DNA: TGTGCCAGCAGGCCCGGGTGGGCGTACACTGAAGCTTTCTTT
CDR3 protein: CASRPGWAYTEAFF

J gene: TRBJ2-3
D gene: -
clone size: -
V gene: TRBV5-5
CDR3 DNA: TGTGCCAGCGGGCATCGAACTAGCTCTTCAGATACGCAGTATTTT
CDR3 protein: CASGHRTSSSDTQYF

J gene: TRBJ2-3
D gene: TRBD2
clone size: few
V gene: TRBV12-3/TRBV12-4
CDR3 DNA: TGTGCCAGCAGTTCTAATCGGGGAGGGACAGATACGCAGTATTTT
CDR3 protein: CASSSNRGGTDTQYF

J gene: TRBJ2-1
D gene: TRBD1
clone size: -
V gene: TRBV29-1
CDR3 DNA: TGCAGCGTTGAGGCACAGGGGTCCACCTACAATGAGCAGTTCTTC
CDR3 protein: CSVEAQGSTYNEQFF

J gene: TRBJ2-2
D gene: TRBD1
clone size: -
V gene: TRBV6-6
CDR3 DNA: TGTGCCAGCAGTTTCCTAATCCGGAGGACAGGGAACACCGGGGAGCTGTTTTTT
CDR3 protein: CASSFLIRRTGNTGELFF

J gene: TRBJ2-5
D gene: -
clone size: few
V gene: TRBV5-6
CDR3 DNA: TGTGCCAGCAGCTTGGGTACGGGAGCCACTCAAGAGACCCAGTACTTC
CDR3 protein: CASSLGTGATQETQYF

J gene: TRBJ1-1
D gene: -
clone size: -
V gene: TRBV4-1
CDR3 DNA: TGCGCCAGCAGCCAAGTTTTCGGGCGAGCTTTCTTT
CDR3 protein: CASSQVFGRAFF

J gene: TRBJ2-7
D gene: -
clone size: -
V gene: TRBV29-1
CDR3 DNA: TGCAGCGTTGAAGGGCAAAGCTACGAGCAGTACTTC
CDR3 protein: CSVEGQSYEQYF

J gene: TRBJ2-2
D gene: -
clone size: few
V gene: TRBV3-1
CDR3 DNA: TGTGCCAGCAGCCCACCCGGCGGGGACCCGAACACCGGGGAGCTGTTTTTT
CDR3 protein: CASSPPGGDPNTGELFF

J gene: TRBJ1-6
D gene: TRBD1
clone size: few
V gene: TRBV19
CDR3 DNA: TGTGCCAGTAGACGAGGACAGGGGCTCCACTTT
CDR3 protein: CASRRGQGLHF

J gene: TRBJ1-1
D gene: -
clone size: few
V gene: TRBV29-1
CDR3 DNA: TGCAGCACCCGGGGCTTTAACACTGAAGCTTTCTTT
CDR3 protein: CSTRGFNTEAFF

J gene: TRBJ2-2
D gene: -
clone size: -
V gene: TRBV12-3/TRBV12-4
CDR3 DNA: TGTGCCAGCAGGGTGGGGGATTCGAACACCGGGGAGCTGTTTTTT
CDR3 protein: CASRVGDSNTGELFF

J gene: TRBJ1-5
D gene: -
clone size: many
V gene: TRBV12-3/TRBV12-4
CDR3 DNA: TGTGCCAGCAGCCTAAGGGGGAGGAGCAATCAGCCCCAGCATTTT
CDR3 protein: CASSLRGRSNQPQHF

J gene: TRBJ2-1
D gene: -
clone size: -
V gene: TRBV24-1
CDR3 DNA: TGTGCCACCAGTGATTTAGGACCCATCAATGAGCAGTTCTTC
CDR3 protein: CATSDLGPINEQFF

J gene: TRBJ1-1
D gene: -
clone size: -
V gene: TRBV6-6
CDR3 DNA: TGTGCCAGTACCAGGGGGAACACTGAAGCTTTCTTT
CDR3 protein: CASTRGNTEAFF

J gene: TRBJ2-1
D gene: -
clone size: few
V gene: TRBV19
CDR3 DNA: TGTGCCAGTAGTATAGCGGTCACCTCAGAGCAGTTCTTC
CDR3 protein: CASSIAVTSEQFF

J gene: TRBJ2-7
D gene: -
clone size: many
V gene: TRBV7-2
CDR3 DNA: TGTGCCAGCAGCTTATCTGTCGGGAGTAGGAACGAGCAGTACTTC
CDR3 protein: CASSLSVGSRNEQYF

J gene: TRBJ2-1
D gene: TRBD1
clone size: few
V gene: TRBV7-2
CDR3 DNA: TGTGCCAGCAGCCCCCCGACAGGGAACCCCTACAATGAGCAGTTCTTC
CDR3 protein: CASSPPTGNPYNEQFF

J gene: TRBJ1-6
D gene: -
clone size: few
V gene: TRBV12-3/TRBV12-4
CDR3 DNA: TGTGCCAGCAGTTTTGGGGGAACCATATCACCCCTCCACTTT
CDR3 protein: CASSFGGTISPLHF

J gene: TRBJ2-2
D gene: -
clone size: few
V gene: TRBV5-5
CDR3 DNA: TGTGCCAGCAGCTTGGAGACGGGGAGGACCGGGGAGCTGTTTTTT
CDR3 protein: CASSLETGRTGELFF

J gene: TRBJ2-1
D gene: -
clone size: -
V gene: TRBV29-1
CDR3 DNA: TGCAGCGTTGAGGTGGGACTCAATTGGAATGAGCAGTTCTTC
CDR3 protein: CSVEVGLNWNEQFF

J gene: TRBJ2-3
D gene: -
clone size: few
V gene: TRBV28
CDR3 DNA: TGTGCCAGCAGATGGGGTGGCACAGATACGCAGTATTTT
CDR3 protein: CASRWGGTDTQYF

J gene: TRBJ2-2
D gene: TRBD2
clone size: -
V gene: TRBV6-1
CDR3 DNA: TGTGCCACCGGGACTAGCGGGGGTCTCACCGGGGAGCTGTTTTTT
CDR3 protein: CATGTSGGLTGELFF

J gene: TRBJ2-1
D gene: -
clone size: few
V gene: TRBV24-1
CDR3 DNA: TGTGCCACCAGTTCTAGCGTAGGGAATGAGCAGTTCTTC
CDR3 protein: CATSSSVGNEQFF

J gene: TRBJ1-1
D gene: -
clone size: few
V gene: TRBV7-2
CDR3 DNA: TGTGCCAGCGCCTCAGGCATTTTGAACACTGAAGCTTTCTTT
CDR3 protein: CASASGILNTEAFF

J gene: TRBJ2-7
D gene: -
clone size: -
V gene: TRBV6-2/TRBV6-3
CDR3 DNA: TGTGCCAGCAGCTTCCGAGTGGGCTCGTCCGAGCAGTACTTC
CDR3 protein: CASSFRVGSSEQYF

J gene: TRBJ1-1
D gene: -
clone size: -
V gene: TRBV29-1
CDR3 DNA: TGCAGCGTGTCACCGGGTGGGGCTTTCTTT
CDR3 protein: CSVSPGGAFF

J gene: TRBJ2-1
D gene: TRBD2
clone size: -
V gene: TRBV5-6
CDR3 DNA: TGTGCCAGCAGCAAGACGGGACTAGTCAACAATGAGCAGTTCTTC
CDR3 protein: CASSKTGLVNNEQFF

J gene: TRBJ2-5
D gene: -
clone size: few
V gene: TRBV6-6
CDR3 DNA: TGTGCCAGCAGTTACTCTGGGGGGGCGCTGAGGCAAGAGACCCAGTACTTC
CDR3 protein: CASSYSGGALRQETQYF

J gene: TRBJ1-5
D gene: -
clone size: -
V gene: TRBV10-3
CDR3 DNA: TGTGCCATCAGTGCCCTGGGGGTTTGGCCCCAGCATTTT
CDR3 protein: CAISALGVWPQHF